Following are 26 T cell receptor beta chains from one sample sequenced in a study of cytomegalovirus exposure and HLA in healthy donors. The repertoire was sequenced with immunoSEQ multiplex PCR; TCRdb's copy has only in-frame clones and lacks some. The sample contains around 300,000 clones, approximately 86% of which appear only once. Source material: PBMCs. These TCRs come from a woman between 18 and 30 years old in good health and CMV-seronegative.

This clone showed up just once. The chain joins TRBV4-1 to TRBJ2-1; D is perhaps TRBD1 (7 bases). The V gene's germline CDR1 is MGHRA and CDR2 YSYEKL. The germline V and J ends were trimmed by 3 bases and 5 bases, with 14 bases remaining between them. The CDR3 loop spans 15 amino acids. The CDR3, as DNA: TGCGCCAGCAGCCAGGGCGGAGGGGGCCACAATGAGCAGTTCTTC. It translates to CASSQGGGGHNEQFF.

The gene calls are TRBV7-6 and TRBJ2-7; 12 bases agree with TRBD2. Germline V gives CDR1 SGHVS, CDR2 FNYEAQ. The CDR3 loop spans 15 amino acids. Losses at the gene ends were 5 bases for V and 2 bases for J; bases not matched to a gene: 4. CDR3 protein: CASSATSGGTYEQYF. DNA for the CDR3: TGTGCCAGCAGCGCGACTAGCGGGGGAACCTACGAGCAGTACTTC.

This clone was recorded only once. The V call is TRBV7-6, the J call TRBJ2-1; possibly TRBD2 for D (7 bases). Trimming took off 0 bases at V and 6 bases at J, with 15 bases between the two ends. CDR1 SGHVS and CDR2 FNYEAQ come from the germline V gene. The CDR3 has 16 amino acids. This CDR3 is CASSLAPGGLINEQFF. The CDR3 DNA reads TGTGCCAGCAGCTTAGCGCCGGGGGGCCTTATCAATGAGCAGTTCTTC.

This clone has a handful of counts. The V call is TRBV30, the J call TRBJ1-2; 10 bases map to TRBD1. Germline lookup yields CDR1 GTSNPN and CDR2 SVGIG (reference sequence). J was trimmed by 5 bases and V by 3 bases; bases with no gene match: 6. This CDR3 is built from 14 residues. The CDR3 DNA is TGTGCCTGGAGCCCTGGGGACAGGGGATATGGCTACACCTTC. It yields the protein CAWSPGDRGYGYTF.

A remark on this clone: This CDR3 is also generated by other DNA sequences in the sample. The genes are TRBV9 and TRBJ1-2, with TRBD1 matching 7 bases. This CDR3 has 13 amino acids. Germline assignment: CDR1 SGDLS and CDR2 YYNGEE. J gave up 5 bases and V 0 bases, and 1 base lay outside the gene matches. DNA of the CDR3: TGTGCCAGCAGCGTAGACAGGGGTTATGGCTACACCTTC. Its protein product is CASSVDRGYGYTF.

The chain combines TRBV4-3 with TRBJ2-1, with 12 bases matching TRBD2. CDR1 is LGHNA and CDR2 is YSLEER in the germline V gene. CDR3 length equals 16 residues. Trimming at V came to 3 bases and at J to 10 bases, leaving 10 bases not matched to a gene. The CDR3 loop is CASSHRRTSGEGEQFF. The CDR3 DNA reads TGCGCCAGCAGCCACCGTCGGACTAGCGGGGAGGGAGAGCAGTTCTTC.

V is TRBV14 and J is TRBJ1-3; tentative D call: TRBD1 (5 bases). The CDR3 covers 15 residues. Germline V gene sequence: CDR1 SGHDN, CDR2 FVKESK. V lost 4 bases to trimming and J lost 5 bases, with 15 bases between them. As DNA, the CDR3 is TGTGCCAGCAGCCCGGTGCGGGACCTTAGAAACACCATATATTTT. Translating it yields CASSPVRDLRNTIYF.

The chain couples TRBV2 to TRBJ2-4; maybe TRBD1 (6 bases). The germline V gene has CDR1 SNHLY and CDR2 FYNNEI. The CDR3 is made up of 14 amino acids. V was trimmed by 6 bases and J by 6 bases, leaving 15 bases between them. The CDR3 DNA reads TGTGCCAGCAGCCAGGACAGCTGGAGAAACATTCAGTACTTC. It codes for CASSQDSWRNIQYF.

This chain links TRBV10-3 with TRBJ1-2; D gene uncertain. V was shortened by 3 bases and J by 4 bases, with 9 bases between the two germline ends. Germline CDR1 is ENHRY and CDR2 is SYGVKD. The CDR3 sequence is 13 residues long. This CDR3 is CAISDQTFYGYTF. CDR3 coding DNA: TGTGCCATCAGTGATCAGACATTCTATGGCTACACCTTC.

CDR3 loop: CAWSVSRWTSGIAKNIQYF. The CDR3 nucleotides read TGTGCCTGGAGTGTCAGTAGATGGACTAGCGGGATAGCCAAAAACATTCAGTACTTC. V usage is TRBV30 and J usage is TRBJ2-4; 12 bases align to TRBD2. Germline-derived CDR1 and CDR2 are GTSNPN and SVGIG (reference sequence). V lost 0 bases, J lost 0 bases, and 9 bases stayed unmatched. The CDR3 consists of 19 residues.

This clone has only a few counts. This rearrangement joins TRBV29-1 to TRBJ1-2; 8 bases agree with TRBD1. The CDR3 is made up of 12 amino acids. The germline CDR1 and CDR2 sequences are SQVTM and ANQGSEA. The J segment lost 6 bases and the V segment lost 3 bases, leaving 3 bases of the junction unmatched. CDR3 DNA sequence: TGCAGCGTTGAGCCAGGGGGCGATGGCTACACCTTC. Translated, it gives CSVEPGGDGYTF.

The chain carries TRBV6-1 and TRBJ1-5; D perhaps matches TRBD1 (6 bases). CDR3 length: 15 residues. Germline lookup yields CDR1 MNHNS and CDR2 SASEGT. V lost 6 bases to trimming and J lost 0 bases, with 12 bases between them. This chain's CDR3 is CASSFGQFSNQPQHF. The CDR3 DNA reads TGTGCCAGCAGCTTTGGACAGTTTAGCAATCAGCCCCAGCATTTT.

The CDR3: CASSFDRGVTEQYF. Written as DNA, the CDR3 is TGTGCCAGCAGCTTTGACAGGGGGGTAACGGAGCAGTACTTC. The chain couples TRBV13 to TRBJ2-7; 9 bases are shared with TRBD1. The CDR3 contains 14 residues. J was trimmed by 7 bases and V by 3 bases; bases with no gene match: 7. Germline values: CDR1 PRHDT, CDR2 FYEKMQ (reference sequence).

The V gene is TRBV9, the J gene TRBJ1-3, with 9 bases fitting TRBD1. V gave up 3 bases and J gave up 3 bases; unmatched junction bases: 10. Germline CDR1 reads SGDLS; CDR2 reads YYNGEE. This CDR3 spans 17 amino acids. CDR3 amino acids: CASSGPRQTGGGNTIYF. CDR3 DNA: TGTGCCAGCAGCGGCCCGCGGCAGACAGGGGGTGGAAACACCATATATTTT.

This chain links TRBV4-3 with TRBJ2-3; no definite D call. The CDR3 sequence is 14 residues long. The ends were cut back, 1 base at V and 7 bases at J, with 12 bases in the middle. Germline loops: CDR1 LGHNA, CDR2 YSLEER. The CDR3 sequence is CASSQAYREHTQYF. As DNA, the CDR3 is TGCGCCAGCAGCCAAGCCTACAGAGAGCATACGCAGTATTTT.

The rearrangement uses TRBV14 and TRBJ2-5; no clear D. V was clipped by 4 bases and J by 2 bases, with 11 bases between them. The CDR3 extends over 14 amino acids. Germline-derived CDR1 and CDR2 are SGHDN and FVKESK. CDR3 residues: CASSLDPFQETQYF. CDR3 sequence (DNA): TGTGCCAGCAGCCTAGACCCATTTCAAGAGACCCAGTACTTC.

The chain has TRBV5-6 and TRBJ1-6; TRBD1 matches 8 bases. Germline trimming cut 2 bases from V and 9 bases from J; bases unmatched to any gene: 10. The CDR3 has 16 amino acids. Germline V gene data show CDR1 as SGHDT and CDR2 as YYEEEE. Here the CDR3 reads CASSFRAGGLSSPLHF. The CDR3 DNA reads TGTGCCAGCAGCTTTCGGGCAGGGGGCCTGAGTTCACCCCTCCACTTT.

The chain couples TRBV5-1 to TRBJ2-5, with 8 nucleotides matching TRBD1. Trimming at V came to 2 bases and at J to 4 bases, leaving 7 bases not matched to a gene. Germline assignment: CDR1 SGHRS and CDR2 YFSETQ. The CDR3 spans 15 residues. The CDR3 coding sequence is TGCGCCAGCAGCTTTCGGCAGGGGGCAAGAGAGACCCAGTACTTC. Its translation: CASSFRQGARETQYF.

The chain is built from TRBV28 and TRBJ2-2; 7 bases line up with TRBD2. Germline CDR1 and CDR2: MDHEN and SYDVKM. V lost 0 bases to trimming and J lost 4 bases; unmatched junction nucleotides: 2. The length of the CDR3 is 15 residues. The CDR3 nucleotides read TGTGCCAGCAGTTTATGGCGGGAGCCCACCGGGGAGCTGTTTTTT. Encoded protein: CASSLWREPTGELFF.

This sequence joins TRBV5-4 and TRBJ2-2, with a tentative D call TRBD1 (5 bases). V shed 4 bases and J shed 4 bases, with 20 bases lying between them. There are 17 residues in the CDR3. CDR1 and CDR2 (germline): SGHNT, YYREEE (reference sequence). Here the CDR3 DNA reads TGTGCCAGCAGCCCCTGGGTAGCCTCAAGGGGCACCGGGGAGCTGTTTTTT. Its protein product is CASSPWVASRGTGELFF.

This chain connects TRBV7-2 to TRBJ1-1; D is unresolved. The germline gives CDR1 SGHTA, CDR2 FQGNSA. Between the trimmed V and J ends, which lost 4 bases and 4 bases, there was a span of 13 bases. The CDR3 runs to 14 residues. The CDR3 coding sequence is TGTGCCAGCAGCTCGCGTTTCGAGGGCACTGAAGCTTTCTTT. Protein product: CASSSRFEGTEAFF. Full variable domain (remainder filled in from reference TRBV7-2 and TRBJ1-1): GAGVSQSPSNKVTEKGKDVELRCDPISGHTALYWYRQSLGQGLEFLIYFQGNSAPDKSGLPSDRFSAERTGGSVSTLTIQRTQQEDSAVYLCASSSRFEGTEAFFGQGTRLTVV.

The V gene is TRBV5-1, the J gene TRBJ2-2; 10 nucleotides agree with TRBD2. Germline V lookup: CDR1 SGHRS, CDR2 YFSETQ. The CDR3 length is 17 residues. The V segment lost 0 bases and the J segment 1 base; nucleotides outside the gene matches: 3. The CDR3, as DNA: TGCGCCAGCAGCTTGGCGCTAGCGGGGGAGAACACCGGGGAGCTGTTTTTT. Residues: CASSLALAGENTGELFF.

The gene calls are TRBV18 and TRBJ1-6, with TRBD1 matching over 8 bases. Germline CDR1 KGHSH, CDR2 LQKENI. This CDR3 spans 14 amino acids. The V segment lost 4 bases and the J segment 7 bases; nucleotides outside the gene matches: 3. CDR3 coding DNA: TGTGCCAGCTCACAGGACAGGGAGAATTCACCCCTCCACTTT. The encoded protein is CASSQDRENSPLHF.

The V gene is TRBV9, the J gene TRBJ1-3, with D possibly being TRBD1 (5 bases). The V gene lost 0 bases and the J gene lost 0 bases, with 10 bases spanning the gap. In germline, CDR1 is SGDLS, CDR2 YYNGEE. There are 16 residues in the CDR3. The CDR3 spells CASSVGGAASGNTIYF. The CDR3 region has the DNA TGTGCCAGCAGCGTAGGCGGGGCCGCCTCTGGAAACACCATATATTTT.

About this clone itself: The same CDR3 can be traced to other DNA sequences in this sample. The chain is built from TRBV2 and TRBJ1-5; 9 bases agree with TRBD1. The CDR3 totals 14 residues. V trimming: 5 bases; J trimming: 4 bases; junction bases outside the gene matches: 3. In germline, CDR1 is SNHLY, CDR2 FYNNEI. Here the CDR3 DNA reads TGTGCCAGCAGTCTCGGACAGGGGAATCAGCCCCAGCATTTT. Encoded protein: CASSLGQGNQPQHF.

The gene calls are TRBV28 and TRBJ2-3, with D uncertain. Per germline, CDR1 MDHEN and CDR2 SYDVKM. With 6 bases removed from V and 7 bases from J, the gap between germline ends came to 17 bases. This CDR3 region has 14 residues. As DNA, the CDR3 is TGTGCCAGCAGCCTGCCTACTCAAGAGAATACGCAGTATTTT. This sequence encodes CASSLPTQENTQYF.